These T cell receptor beta chains were read from a single sample in a study of cytomegalovirus exposure and HLA in healthy donors. Some clones are missing from TCRdb's copy, which holds only in-frame ones; the method was immunoSEQ multiplex PCR. The sample has 150,000 or so clones; over 70% are singletons. Sequencing used PBMCs. Receptor source: a man aged 25 to 40 in good health and CMV-seronegative. Both conserved end residues are part of each CDR3. The order of the fields is J gene, clone size, D gene, CDR3 length, V gene, CDR3 protein, CDR3 DNA. D genes are given only for firm matches. Some rows have no size entry. The others give once, few or many, or a class for an expanded clone.

TRBJ2-2,.,TRBD1,16,TRBV10-3,CAISDRDRGNTGELFF,TGTGCCATCAGCGACCGGGACAGGGGGAACACCGGGGAGCTGTTTTTT
TRBJ1-2,.,.,13,TRBV6-5,CASRGQTNYGYTF,TGTGCCAGCAGGGGGCAGACTAACTATGGCTACACCTTC
TRBJ2-7,.,TRBD2,15,TRBV7-2,CASSFSGGGTYEQYF,TGTGCCAGCAGCTTCAGCGGGGGGGGTACCTACGAGCAGTACTTC
TRBJ2-5,few,TRBD2,17,TRBV9,CASSVGISGDIQETQYF,TGTGCCAGCAGCGTAGGAATTAGCGGGGACATCCAAGAGACCCAGTACTTC
TRBJ1-1,few,TRBD1,15,TRBV9,CASSRQGQGNTEAFF,TGTGCCAGCAGCCGGCAGGGACAGGGGAACACTGAAGCTTTCTTT
TRBJ1-5,.,.,16,TRBV6-1,CASSGQVGLSNQPQHF,TGTGCCAGCAGTGGCCAGGTTGGGCTTAGCAATCAGCCCCAGCATTTT
TRBJ2-2,.,.,13,TRBV19,CASSIDYTGELFF,TGTGCCAGTAGTATTGACTACACCGGGGAGCTGTTTTTT
TRBJ1-1,once,TRBD1,18,TRBV11-3,CASSSSVRTGRVNTEAFF,TGTGCCAGCAGCTCGTCGGTCAGGACAGGGAGGGTGAACACTGAAGCTTTCTTT
TRBJ2-3,few,.,15,TRBV4-1,CASSQGGTSTDTQYF,TGCGCCAGCAGCCAAGGGGGGACTAGCACAGATACGCAGTATTTT
TRBJ2-4,.,.,13,TRBV30,CAWSRTEGNIQYF,TGTGCCTGGAGCCGGACAGAGGGAAACATTCAGTACTTC
TRBJ2-7,.,.,16,TRBV4-2,CASSQDGHLRDYEQYF,TGTGCCAGCAGCCAAGATGGGCATTTACGGGACTACGAGCAGTACTTC